This TCR beta chain derives from a study of shared clonotypes between healthy human individuals. Turning to the study itself: In total, the donors were two women and a few men aged 18 to 49.

There are a few counts of this clone. Its target is unknown. Overall study results and limits: Several donors held approximately 5% of naive CD4 clonotypes in common.

Researchers partitioned CD4+ cells into CD45RA+ naive and CD45RA-negative memory subsets. Germline V lookup: CDR1 MNHEY, CDR2 SMNVEV (reference sequence). This CDR3 comprises 14 residues. V was pared by 3 bases and J by 7 bases, with 6 bases of the junction left unmatched. Libraries were prepared by immunoSEQ multiplex PCR; TCRdb keeps only in-frame clonotypes and omits some of them. Of under 1,100,000 clones in the sample, approximately 80% are singletons; the top ten hold roughly 0.55%. The sample taken for sequencing was memory CD4+ T cells from PBMCs. This sample's subset: CD45RA-negative fraction. The chain links TRBV27 to TRBJ1-2; 9 positions match TRBD1. The receptor was isolated from a young man in good health. Some clones in this sample may be carry-over from other donors' samples. The CDR3 DNA follows: TGTGCCAGCAGTTTTAGACAGGGGGTCGGTGGCTACACCTTC. Translating it yields CASSFRQGVGGYTF.